The clone carrying this T cell receptor (beta chain) was counted once. This sample was included in a study of CD8 T cells in Susac syndrome. TEMRA cells underwent FACS enrichment and CD8+ and CD4+ T cells underwent negative isolation. Germline-derived CDR1 and CDR2 are KGHDR and SFDVKD. This CDR3 contains 14 residues. V was pared by 1 base and J by 14 bases, with 10 bases of the junction left unmatched. An input of about 0.5 to 1 ug of RNA was subjected to reverse transcription using random hexamers. Using its own MiXCR run on the immunoSEQ multiplex PCR reads, TCRdb lists one record per CDR3 protein. The sample yields 180,000 or so distinct CDR3 sequences, roughly 94% seen once.

This chain uses TRBV24-1 with TRBJ2-1, with 7 positions matching TRBD1. Sample: CD4+ T cells from PBMCs. This TCR was recovered from a human donor in good health. The CDR3 loop is CATSDFRFTGEKFF. In DNA form, the CDR3 reads TGTGCCACCAGTGATTTTCGATTTACAGGGGAAAAGTTCTTC.